The present entry profiles one T cell receptor beta chain with its context. This clonotype was detected only a few times. Its antigen is currently not known. No base quality information exists; no much larger clone differs at one position. V loses 5 bases of germline sequence and J loses 1 base, and the interval between the two ends is 9 bases. CDR1 SGHTA and CDR2 FQGNSA were looked up in the germline V gene. CDR3 length: 14 amino acids, cysteine to phenylalanine. Just the 42-base CDR3 DNA is kept, in frame starting at base 1. This specimen belongs to a study of CD8 T cells in ankylosing spondylitis (dated by TCRdb to 2015 to 2018). At the level of the whole study: To find TCR variants linked to disease, the study profiled T cell receptor beta repertoires in ankylosing spondylitis patients and healthy donors. The whole study cohort included 108 healthy donors and under 30 ankylosing spondylitis patients. Samples of peripheral blood were taken, and for ankylosing spondylitis patients, synovial fluid was collected as well. Summary of the overall study and its limitations: Some motif variants had previously been reported in the synovial fluid and blood of reactive arthritis patients, which suggests shared mechanisms of disease initiation. A CD8+ phenotype was shown by the disease-linked clones, which were found at relatively low frequencies in peripheral blood. A TCR beta motif made up of several highly homologous amino acid variants appeared to be characteristic of blood from ankylosing spondylitis patients. The disease-linked clones were reported to be significantly enriched in matched synovial fluid samples from ankylosing spondylitis patients.

Sequenced on an Illumina HiSeq 2500. TCR beta libraries were prepared by quantitative 5'-RACE with molecular barcodes. In the paper's pipeline: Disease-linked TCR variants were identified with a new computational method built on a probabilistic model of VDJ rearrangement. TCRdb cleaned the public reads at Q25 with fastp, built clones with MiXCR and kept in-frame beta chains. Merged by CDR3 protein, the rows form single entries marked with the most common genes and DNA. For this entry, the V and J calls and clone size follow TCRdb and not the study's own pipeline. The table for this sample lists some 800,000 distinct CDR3 sequences; 12% of them were counted only once. The top ten clonotypes cover about 0.5% of the sample.

The specimen sequenced was blood, either unsorted or a sorted T cell fraction (not recorded which). The chain is encoded by TRBV7-2 joined to TRBJ1-5, with no D gene named confidently. The clonotype originates from a male donor with ankylosing spondylitis. The CDR3 has the sequence CASSPWASNQPQHF. In nucleotides, the sequence is TGTGCCAGCAGCCCCTGGGCGAGCAATCAGCCCCAGCATTTT.